This TCR beta chain derives from a study of T-cell reconstitution after alpha-beta-depleted transplantation in children. The authors prepared the TCRbeta library with unique molecular identifiers. TCRdb analysed the PCR reads with MiXCR anew, one entry per CDR3 protein. The profile covers hundreds of thousands of distinct CDR3 sequences, with roughly 15% appearing a single time and approximately 44% taken by the ten largest. J was trimmed by 6 bases and V by 3 bases; bases with no gene match: 2. Germline V lookup: CDR1 SGHKS, CDR2 YYEKEE (reference sequence). This CDR3 contains 14 residues. The source was PBMCs, mostly from graft donor cells, collected 360 days after TCRalphabeta/CD19-depleted stem cell transplant. The V and J genes are TRBV5-5 and TRBJ2-7, with 14 bases aligning to TRBD2. The receptor comes from a male patient between 2 and 15 years old who had a stem cell transplant for acute lymphoblastic leukemia, so the T cells may come from the graft donor. The CDR3 here is CASSYGLAGGEQYF. CDR3 nucleotides: TGTGCCAGCAGCTACGGACTAGCGGGGGGCGAGCAGTACTTC.